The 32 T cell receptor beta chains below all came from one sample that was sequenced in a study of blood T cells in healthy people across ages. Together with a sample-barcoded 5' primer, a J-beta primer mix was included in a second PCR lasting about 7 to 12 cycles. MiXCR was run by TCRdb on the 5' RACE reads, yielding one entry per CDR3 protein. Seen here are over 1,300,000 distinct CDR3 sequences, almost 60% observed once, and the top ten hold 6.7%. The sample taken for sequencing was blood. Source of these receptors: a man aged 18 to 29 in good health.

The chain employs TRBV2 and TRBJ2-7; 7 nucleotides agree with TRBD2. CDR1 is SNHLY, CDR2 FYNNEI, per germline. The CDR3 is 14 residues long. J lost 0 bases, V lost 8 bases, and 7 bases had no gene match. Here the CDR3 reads CASAGTTYSYEQYF. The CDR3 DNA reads TGTGCCAGCGCTGGGACTACGTACTCCTACGAGCAGTACTTC.

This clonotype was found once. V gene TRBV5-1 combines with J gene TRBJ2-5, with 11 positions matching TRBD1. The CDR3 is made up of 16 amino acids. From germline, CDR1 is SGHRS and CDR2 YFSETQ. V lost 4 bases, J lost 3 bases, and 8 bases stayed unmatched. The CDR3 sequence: CASSRRAGQGEETQYF. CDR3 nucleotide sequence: TGCGCCAGCAGCCGAAGAGCGGGACAGGGGGAAGAGACCCAGTACTTC.

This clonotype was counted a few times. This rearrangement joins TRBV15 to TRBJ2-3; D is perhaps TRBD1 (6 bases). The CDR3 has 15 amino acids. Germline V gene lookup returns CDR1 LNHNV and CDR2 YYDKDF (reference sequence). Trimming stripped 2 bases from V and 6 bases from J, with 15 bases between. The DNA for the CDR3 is TGTGCCACCAGCAGACGGAACAGGGTTTCCGATACGCAGTATTTT. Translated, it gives CATSRRNRVSDTQYF.

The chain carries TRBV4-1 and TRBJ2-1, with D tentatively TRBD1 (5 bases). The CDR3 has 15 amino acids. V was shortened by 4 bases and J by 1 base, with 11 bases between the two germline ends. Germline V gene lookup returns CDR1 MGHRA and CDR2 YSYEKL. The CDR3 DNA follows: TGCGCCAGCAGCCCGACAGATCAATCCTACAATGAGCAGTTCTTC. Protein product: CASSPTDQSYNEQFF.

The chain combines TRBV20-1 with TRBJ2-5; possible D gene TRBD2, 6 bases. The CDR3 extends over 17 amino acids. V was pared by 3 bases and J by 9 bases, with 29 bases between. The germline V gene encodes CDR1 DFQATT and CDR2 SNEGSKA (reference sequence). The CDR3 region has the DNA TGCAGTGCTAGCGGGCTGTCACAAAGGGACTCGCGTTGGGCCCAGTACTTC. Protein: CSASGLSQRDSRWAQYF.

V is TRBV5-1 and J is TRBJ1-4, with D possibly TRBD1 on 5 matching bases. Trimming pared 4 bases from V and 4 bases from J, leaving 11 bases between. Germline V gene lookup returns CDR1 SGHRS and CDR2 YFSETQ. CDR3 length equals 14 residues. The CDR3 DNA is TGCGCCAGCAGCCGAGACAGACTTAATGAAAAACTGTTTTTT. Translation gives CASSRDRLNEKLFF.

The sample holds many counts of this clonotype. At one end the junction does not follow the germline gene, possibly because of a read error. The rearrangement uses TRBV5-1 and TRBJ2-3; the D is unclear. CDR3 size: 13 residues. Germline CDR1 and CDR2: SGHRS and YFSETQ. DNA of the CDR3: TGTGCCAGCAGCTTAGCCGGCACAGATACGCAGTATTTT. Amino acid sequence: CASSLAGTDTQYF.

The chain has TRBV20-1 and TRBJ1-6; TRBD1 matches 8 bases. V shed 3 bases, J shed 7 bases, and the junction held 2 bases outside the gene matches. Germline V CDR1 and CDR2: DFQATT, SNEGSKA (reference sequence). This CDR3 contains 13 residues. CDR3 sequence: CSASRDRNSPLHF. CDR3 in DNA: TGCAGTGCTAGCCGGGACAGGAATTCACCCCTCCACTTT.

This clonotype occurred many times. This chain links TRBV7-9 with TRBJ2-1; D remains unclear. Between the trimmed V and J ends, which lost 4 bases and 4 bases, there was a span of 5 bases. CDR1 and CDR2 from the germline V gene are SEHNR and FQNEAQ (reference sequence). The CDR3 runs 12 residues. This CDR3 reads CASSSEYNEQFF. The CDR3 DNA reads TGTGCCAGCAGCTCAGAATACAATGAGCAGTTCTTC.

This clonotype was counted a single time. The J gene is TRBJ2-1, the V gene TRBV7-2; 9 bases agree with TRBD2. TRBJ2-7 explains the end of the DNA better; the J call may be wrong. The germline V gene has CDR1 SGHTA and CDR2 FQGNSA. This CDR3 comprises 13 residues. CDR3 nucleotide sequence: TGTGCCAGCAGAGTAGCGGGGGCGAATGAGCAGTACTTC. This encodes CASRVAGANEQYF.

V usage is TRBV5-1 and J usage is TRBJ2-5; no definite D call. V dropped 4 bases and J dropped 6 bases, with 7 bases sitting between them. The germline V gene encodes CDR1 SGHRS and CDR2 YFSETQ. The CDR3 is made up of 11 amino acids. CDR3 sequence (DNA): TGCGCCAGCAGCGGAAGTAAGACCCAGTACTTC. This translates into CASSGSKTQYF.

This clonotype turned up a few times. The CDR3 reads CASSLEGVTDTQYF. CDR3 coding DNA: TGTGCCAGCAGCTTAGAGGGGGTCACAGATACGCAGTATTTT. The genes are TRBV11-3 and TRBJ2-3; D might be TRBD1 or TRBD2, each matching 5 bases. The germline gives CDR1 SGHNT, CDR2 YENEEA. Deletions cut 0 bases from V and 2 bases from J, with 6 bases between. The CDR3 spans 14 residues.

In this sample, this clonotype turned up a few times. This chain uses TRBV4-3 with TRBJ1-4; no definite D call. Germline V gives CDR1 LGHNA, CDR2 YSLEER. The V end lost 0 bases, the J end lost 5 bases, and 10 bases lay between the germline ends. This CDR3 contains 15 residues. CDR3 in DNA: TGCGCCAGCAGCCAAGATTTCAGTGAAAATGAAAAACTGTTTTTT. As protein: CASSQDFSENEKLFF.

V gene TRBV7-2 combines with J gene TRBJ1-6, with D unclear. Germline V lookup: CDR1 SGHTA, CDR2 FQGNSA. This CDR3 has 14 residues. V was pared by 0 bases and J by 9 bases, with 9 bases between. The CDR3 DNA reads TGTGCCAGCAGCTTAGCAGGGTTGGCTTCACCCCTCCACTTT. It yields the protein CASSLAGLASPLHF.

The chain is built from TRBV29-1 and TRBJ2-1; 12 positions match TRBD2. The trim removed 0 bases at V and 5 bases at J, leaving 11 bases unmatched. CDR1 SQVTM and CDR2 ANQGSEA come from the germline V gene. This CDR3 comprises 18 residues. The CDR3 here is CSVEDRSSGGARHNEQFF. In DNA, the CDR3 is TGCAGCGTTGAAGACCGGTCTAGCGGGGGGGCCAGGCACAATGAGCAGTTCTTC.

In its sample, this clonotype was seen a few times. The CDR3 reads CSVLGVPRRETQYF. The CDR3 DNA is TGCAGCGTTCTCGGAGTCCCCAGAAGGGAGACCCAGTACTTC. The chain couples TRBV29-1 to TRBJ2-5; D remains unclear. This CDR3 spans 14 amino acids. The V gene lost 5 bases and the J gene lost 5 bases, with 18 bases spanning the gap. Per the germline V gene, CDR1 is SQVTM and CDR2 is ANQGSEA.

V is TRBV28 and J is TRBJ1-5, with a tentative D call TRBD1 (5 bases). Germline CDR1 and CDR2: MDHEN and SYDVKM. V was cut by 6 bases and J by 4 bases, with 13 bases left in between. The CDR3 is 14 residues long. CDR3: CASSDIQENQPQHF. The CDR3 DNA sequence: TGTGCCAGCAGCGATATACAGGAGAATCAGCCCCAGCATTTT.

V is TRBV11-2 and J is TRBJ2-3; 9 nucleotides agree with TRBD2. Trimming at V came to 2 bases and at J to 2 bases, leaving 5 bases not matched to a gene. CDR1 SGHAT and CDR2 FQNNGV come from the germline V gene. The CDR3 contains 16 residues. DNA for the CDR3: TGTGCCAGCAGCTTACTTCTAGCGGGACTCACAGATACGCAGTATTTT. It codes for CASSLLLAGLTDTQYF. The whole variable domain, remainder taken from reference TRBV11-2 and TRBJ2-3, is EAGVAQSPRYKIIEKRQSVAFWCNPISGHATLYWYQQILGQGPKLLIQFQNNGVVDDSQLPKDRFSAERLKGVDSTLKIQPAKLEDSAVYLCASSLLLAGLTDTQYFGPGTRLTVL.

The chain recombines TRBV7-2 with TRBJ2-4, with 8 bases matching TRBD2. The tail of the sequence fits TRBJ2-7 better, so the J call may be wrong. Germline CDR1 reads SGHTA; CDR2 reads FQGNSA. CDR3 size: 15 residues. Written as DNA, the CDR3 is TGTGCCAGCAGCTTTGAAGGCGGGAGGCTCTACGAGCAGTACTTC. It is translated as CASSFEGGRLYEQYF.

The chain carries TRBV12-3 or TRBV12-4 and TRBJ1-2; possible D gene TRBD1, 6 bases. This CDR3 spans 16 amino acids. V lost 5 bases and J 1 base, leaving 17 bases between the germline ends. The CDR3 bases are TGTGCCAGCAGTGGCATAGGCAGGGGATTTAACTATGGCTACACCTTC. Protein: CASSGIGRGFNYGYTF.

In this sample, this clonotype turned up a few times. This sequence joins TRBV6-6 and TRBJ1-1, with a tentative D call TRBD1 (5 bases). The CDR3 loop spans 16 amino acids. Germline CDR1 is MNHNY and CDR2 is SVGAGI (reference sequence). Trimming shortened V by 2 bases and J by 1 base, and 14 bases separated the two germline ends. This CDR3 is CASSYLGDRPNTEAFF. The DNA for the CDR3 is TGTGCCAGCAGTTACCTTGGAGACAGACCGAACACTGAAGCTTTCTTT.

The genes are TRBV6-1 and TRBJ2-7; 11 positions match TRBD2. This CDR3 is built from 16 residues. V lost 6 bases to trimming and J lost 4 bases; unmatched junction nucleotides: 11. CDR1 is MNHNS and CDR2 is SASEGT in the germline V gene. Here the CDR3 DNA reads TGTGCCAGCAGGGACATTAGCGGGAGGGCCGGTTACGAGCAGTACTTC. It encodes CASRDISGRAGYEQYF.

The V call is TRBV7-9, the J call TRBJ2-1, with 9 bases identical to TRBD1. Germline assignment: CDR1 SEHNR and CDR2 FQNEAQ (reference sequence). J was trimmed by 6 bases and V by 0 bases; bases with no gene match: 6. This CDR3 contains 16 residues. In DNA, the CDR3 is TGTGCCAGCAGCTTAGCGGGACAGGGTCCGGGCAATGAGCAGTTCTTC. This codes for CASSLAGQGPGNEQFF.

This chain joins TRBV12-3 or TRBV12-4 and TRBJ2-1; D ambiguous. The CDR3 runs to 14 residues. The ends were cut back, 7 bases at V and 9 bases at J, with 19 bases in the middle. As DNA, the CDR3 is TGTGCCAGCACCCCTCGGAGACAAAAACTTGAGCAGTTCTTC. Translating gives CASTPRRQKLEQFF.

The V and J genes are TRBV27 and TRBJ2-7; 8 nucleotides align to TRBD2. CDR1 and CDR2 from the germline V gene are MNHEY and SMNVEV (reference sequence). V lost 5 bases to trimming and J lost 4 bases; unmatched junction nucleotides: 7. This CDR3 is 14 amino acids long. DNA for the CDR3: TGTGCCAGCAGTGGACTAGCCAAGATTTACGAGCAGTACTTC. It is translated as CASSGLAKIYEQYF.

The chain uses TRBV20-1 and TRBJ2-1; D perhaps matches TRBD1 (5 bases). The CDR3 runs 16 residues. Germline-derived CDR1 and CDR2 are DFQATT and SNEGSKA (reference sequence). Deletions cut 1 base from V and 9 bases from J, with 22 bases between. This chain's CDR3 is CSARGDRRGFVGEQFF. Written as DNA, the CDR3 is TGCAGTGCTAGAGGTGACAGAAGGGGCTTCGTAGGTGAGCAGTTCTTC.

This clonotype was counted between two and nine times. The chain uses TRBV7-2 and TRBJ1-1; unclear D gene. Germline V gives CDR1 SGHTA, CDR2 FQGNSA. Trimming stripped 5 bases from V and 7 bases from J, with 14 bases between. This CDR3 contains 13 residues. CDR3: CASSPLRGVEAFF. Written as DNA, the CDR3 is TGTGCCAGCAGCCCCTTACGGGGAGTTGAAGCTTTCTTT.

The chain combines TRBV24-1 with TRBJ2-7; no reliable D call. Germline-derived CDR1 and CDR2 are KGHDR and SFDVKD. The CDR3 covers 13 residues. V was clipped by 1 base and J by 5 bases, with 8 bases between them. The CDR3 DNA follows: TGTGCCACCAGTGATTTTAGGAGAAACGAGCAGTACTTC. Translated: CATSDFRRNEQYF.

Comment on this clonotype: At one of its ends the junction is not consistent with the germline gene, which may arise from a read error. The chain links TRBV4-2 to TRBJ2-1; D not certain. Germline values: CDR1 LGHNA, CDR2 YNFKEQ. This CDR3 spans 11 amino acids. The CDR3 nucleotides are TGTGCCGGCAGCCAAGATTATGAGCAGTTCTTC. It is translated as CAGSQDYEQFF.

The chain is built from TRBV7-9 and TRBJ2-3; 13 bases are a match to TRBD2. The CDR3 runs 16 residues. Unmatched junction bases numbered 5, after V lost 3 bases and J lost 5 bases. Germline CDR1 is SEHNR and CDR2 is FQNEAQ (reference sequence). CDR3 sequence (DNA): TGTGCCAGCAGCTTCGGACTAGCGGGAGTCCAAGATACGCAGTATTTT. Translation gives CASSFGLAGVQDTQYF.

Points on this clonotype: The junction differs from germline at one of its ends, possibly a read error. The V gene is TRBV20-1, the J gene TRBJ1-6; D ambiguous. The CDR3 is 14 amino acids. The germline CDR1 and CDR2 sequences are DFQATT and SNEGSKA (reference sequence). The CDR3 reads CSASPRVSNSPLHF. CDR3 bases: TGCAGTGCTAGCCCCCGGGTTAGCAATTCGCCCCTCCACTTT.

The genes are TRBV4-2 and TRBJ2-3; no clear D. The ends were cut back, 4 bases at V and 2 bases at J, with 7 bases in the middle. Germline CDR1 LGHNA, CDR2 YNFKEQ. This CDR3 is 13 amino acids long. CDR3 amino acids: CASSPPYTDTQYF. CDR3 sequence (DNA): TGTGCCAGCAGCCCGCCGTACACAGATACGCAGTATTTT.